This entry describes one TCR beta chain. The CDR3 totals 15 residues. CDR1 and CDR2 from the germline V gene are SGHNT and YYREEE (reference sequence). V was cut by 2 bases and J by 5 bases, with 16 bases left in between. The data are from a study of blood T cell repertoires in COVID-19. The overall study: From the United States, Italy and Spain came samples of acute and convalescent COVID-19. The cDNA or gDNA used as material had been derived from T cells, B-cell-depleted T cells, or PBMCs.

Source study methods: The authors estimated nucleated cell counts from reference gene primer amplification. Using immunoSEQ multiplex PCR, the repertoire was profiled, and TCRdb retains in-frame clones only, with some absent. V and J calls and clone size are given by that table; D and trimming were obtained from the DNA. The sample has fewer than 300,000 clones, 80% to 90% seen once. The gene calls are TRBV5-4 and TRBJ1-2; no clear D gene. The source material was peripheral blood. This receptor was taken from an elderly man with acute or convalescent COVID-19. The CDR3 DNA sequence: TGTGCCAGCAGCTTAAAGGCTGGGTCGGGGTATGGCTACACCTTC. This encodes CASSLKAGSGYGYTF.